These 10 T cell receptor beta chains came from one sample sequenced in a study of cytomegalovirus exposure and HLA in healthy donors. Produced via immunoSEQ multiplex PCR; TCRdb's table is partial and in-frame only. The sample shows some 86,000 clones, roughly 93% of them seen only once. Sequenced material: PBMCs. The receptors were sampled from a woman aged 30 to 39 in good health and CMV-seronegative.

This clone was recorded once. The V and J genes are TRBV27 and TRBJ1-1; D perhaps matches TRBD1 (5 bases). The CDR3 has 15 residues. V lost 3 bases to trimming and J lost 4 bases, with 15 bases between them. Per the germline V gene, CDR1 is MNHEY and CDR2 is SMNVEV (reference sequence). The CDR3 DNA follows: TGTGCCAGCAGTTTTACGGACCGGGGGAGCACTGAAGCTTTCTTT. This sequence encodes CASSFTDRGSTEAFF.

The rearrangement links TRBV11-2 to TRBJ2-5; no reliable D call. Germline V gene lookup returns CDR1 SGHAT and CDR2 FQNNGV. This CDR3 region has 13 residues. Trimming left V 0 bases short and J 4 bases short, with 6 bases between. CDR3 DNA: TGTGCCAGCAGCTTAGACAGAAGAGAGACCCAGTACTTC. Translation gives CASSLDRRETQYF.

This chain connects TRBV6-5 to TRBJ2-2; 10 bases line up with TRBD2. The length of the CDR3 is 15 residues. Germline V lookup: CDR1 MNHEY, CDR2 SVGAGI. V was pared by 6 bases and J by 5 bases, with 6 bases of the junction left unmatched. The CDR3 DNA reads as TGTGCCAGCAGGGAGCGGGGGGGACGGACCGGGGAGCTGTTTTTT. It specifies CASRERGGRTGELFF.

For the CDR3, the DNA is TGCGCCAGCAGCGAGCCGGGAGGCCAAGAGACCCAGTACTTC. Translated: CASSEPGGQETQYF. The V and J genes are TRBV5-1 and TRBJ2-5; 7 positions agree with TRBD2. CDR1 SGHRS and CDR2 YFSETQ come from the germline V gene. This CDR3 region has 14 residues. The trim removed 4 bases at V and 1 base at J, leaving 4 bases unmatched.

This chain connects TRBV30 to TRBJ2-7, with 7 bases identical to TRBD1. This CDR3 is 12 amino acids long. CDR1 is GTSNPN, CDR2 SVGIG, per germline (reference sequence). V was pared by 7 bases and J by 2 bases, with 5 bases of the junction left unmatched. The CDR3 protein is CASGQRTYEQYF. As DNA, the CDR3 is TGTGCCTCGGGACAGAGAACCTACGAGCAGTACTTC.

This chain links TRBV5-6 with TRBJ1-5; D might be TRBD1 (6 bases). V shed 0 bases and J shed 3 bases, with 7 bases lying between them. This CDR3 spans 14 amino acids. Germline assignment: CDR1 SGHDT and CDR2 YYEEEE. The CDR3 nucleotides read TGTGCCAGCAGCTTGGGACAGGTCAATCAGCCCCAGCATTTT. Protein sequence: CASSLGQVNQPQHF.

For this clone: The same CDR3 is also encoded by other DNA sequences in this sample. V gene TRBV5-4 combines with J gene TRBJ1-3; unclear D gene. Germline V lookup: CDR1 SGHNT, CDR2 YYREEE (reference sequence). V shed 1 base and J shed 0 bases, with 8 bases lying between them. The CDR3 is made up of 15 amino acids. The CDR3 DNA reads as TGTGCCAGCAGCTTGACCGGAGGCTCTGGAAACACCATATATTTT. Its translation is CASSLTGGSGNTIYF. The full variable domain, its missing parts supplied by reference TRBV5-4 and TRBJ1-3, is ETGVTQSPTHLIKTRGQQVTLRCSSQSGHNTVSWYQQALGQGPQFIFQYYREEENGRGNFPPRFSGLQFPNYSSELNVNALELDDSALYLCASSLTGGSGNTIYFGEGSWLTVV.

This sequence joins TRBV11-2 and TRBJ2-7; a weak D match, TRBD2 (6 bases). This CDR3 contains 17 residues. Germline V lookup: CDR1 SGHAT, CDR2 FQNNGV. Trimming cost V 0 bases and J 6 bases, with 21 bases left between them. CDR3 residues: CASSLDPGGRWRSEQYF. CDR3 nucleotides: TGTGCCAGCAGCTTAGATCCTGGGGGGAGATGGAGGAGCGAGCAGTACTTC.

In its sample, this clone was seen once. The rearrangement joins TRBV18 to TRBJ2-7, with 9 bases matching TRBD1. J was trimmed by 7 bases and V by 7 bases; bases with no gene match: 5. The germline CDR1 and CDR2 sequences are KGHSH and LQKENI. The CDR3 has 12 residues. CDR3 coding DNA: TGTGCCAGCTTAAGGACAGGGGAAGAGCAGTACTTC. It encodes CASLRTGEEQYF.

The rearrangement joins TRBV7-6 to TRBJ2-7, with TRBD2 matching 10 bases. Germline CDR1 and CDR2: SGHVS and FNYEAQ. The length of the CDR3 is 15 residues. V lost 6 bases, J lost 0 bases, and 5 bases stayed unmatched. The CDR3 DNA sequence: TGTGCCAGCAGTCAAAGCGGGGGGGGCTCCTACGAGCAGTACTTC. It translates to CASSQSGGGSYEQYF. Full variable domain (outside the CDR3, taken from reference TRBV7-6 and TRBJ2-7): GAGVSQSPRYKVTKRGQDVALRCDPISGHVSLYWYRQALGQGPEFLTYFNYEAQQDKSGLPNDRFSAERPEGSISTLTIQRTEQRDSAMYRCASSQSGGGSYEQYFGPGTRLTVT.